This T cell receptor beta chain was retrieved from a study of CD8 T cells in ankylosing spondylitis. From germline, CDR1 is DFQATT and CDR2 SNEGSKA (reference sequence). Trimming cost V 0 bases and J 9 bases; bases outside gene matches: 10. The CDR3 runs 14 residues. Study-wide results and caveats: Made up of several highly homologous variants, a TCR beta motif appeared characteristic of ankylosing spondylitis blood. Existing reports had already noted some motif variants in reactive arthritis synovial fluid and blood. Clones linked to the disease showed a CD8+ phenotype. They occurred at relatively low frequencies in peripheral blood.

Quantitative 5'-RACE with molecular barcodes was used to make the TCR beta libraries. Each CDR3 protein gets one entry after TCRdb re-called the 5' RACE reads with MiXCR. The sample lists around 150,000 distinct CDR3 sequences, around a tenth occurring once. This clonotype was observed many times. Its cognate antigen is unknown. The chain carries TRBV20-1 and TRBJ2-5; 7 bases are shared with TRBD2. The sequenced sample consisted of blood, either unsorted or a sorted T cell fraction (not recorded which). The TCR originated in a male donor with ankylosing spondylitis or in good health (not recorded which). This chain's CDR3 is CSARDGLAVVAQYF. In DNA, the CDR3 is TGCAGTGCTAGAGATGGGCTAGCGGTGGTGGCCCAGTACTTC.